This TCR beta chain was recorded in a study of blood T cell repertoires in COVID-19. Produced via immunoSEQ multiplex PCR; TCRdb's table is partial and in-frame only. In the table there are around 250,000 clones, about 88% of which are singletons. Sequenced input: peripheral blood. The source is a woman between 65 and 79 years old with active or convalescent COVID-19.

As DNA, the CDR3 is TGTGCCACCAGTCTGGGCAACTATGGCTACACCTTC. It specifies CATSLGNYGYTF. This chain connects TRBV24-1 to TRBJ1-2; D is uncertain. Germline V gene lookup returns CDR1 KGHDR and CDR2 SFDVKD. The CDR3 loop spans 12 amino acids. V was clipped by 6 bases and J by 2 bases, with 6 bases between them.